Shown below are 4 T cell receptor beta chains from a single sample sequenced in a study of T cells in Graves' hyperthyroidism and ophthalmopathy. From RNA transcripts, TCR beta CDR3 regions were amplified. The HTBI primer set drove a first-round RT-PCR of the TCR CDR3. MiXCR, applied by TCRdb to the multiplex PCR reads, yields one record per CDR3 protein. The repertoire holds 400,000 to 550,000 distinct CDR3 sequences, with around an eighth as singletons. The material sequenced was blood. The receptors were gathered from a young woman with Graves' hyperthyroidism.

Many counts were recorded for this clonotype. The gene calls are TRBV13 and TRBJ1-6; D perhaps matches TRBD1 (6 bases). V lost 1 base to trimming and J lost 6 bases, with 10 bases between them. CDR3 length: 15 amino acids. Germline CDR1 reads PRHDT; CDR2 reads FYEKMQ (reference sequence). The CDR3 protein is CASSLVAGANSPLHF. The DNA for the CDR3 is TGTGCCAGCAGCTTAGTGGCAGGGGCTAATTCACCCCTCCACTTT.

There are many counts of this clonotype. The chain combines TRBV20-1 with TRBJ2-7, with a weak D call TRBD2 (6 bases). V lost 3 bases to trimming and J lost 0 bases, with 12 bases between them. The V gene's germline CDR1 is DFQATT and CDR2 SNEGSKA (reference sequence). The CDR3 has 14 amino acids. The DNA of the CDR3 is TGCAGTGCTAGTGCGGGACGCCGCTCCTACGAGCAGTACTTC. Its translation is CSASAGRRSYEQYF.

The chain links TRBV15 to TRBJ1-1, with 7 positions matching TRBD1. The J segment lost 5 bases and the V segment lost 6 bases, leaving 6 bases of the junction unmatched. CDR3 size: 13 residues. Germline lookup yields CDR1 LNHNV and CDR2 YYDKDF (reference sequence). This chain's CDR3 is CATRSGGSTEAFF. CDR3 bases: TGTGCCACCAGGTCAGGGGGTTCTACTGAAGCTTTCTTT.

Many counts were recorded for this clonotype. The rearrangement links TRBV13 to TRBJ2-4; 15 positions match TRBD2. The CDR3 covers 15 residues. Germline loops: CDR1 PRHDT, CDR2 FYEKMQ (reference sequence). Trimming at V came to 4 bases and at J to 7 bases, leaving 2 bases not matched to a gene. CDR3 sequence: CASSSGLAGGNIQYF. The DNA of the CDR3 is TGTGCCAGCAGCTCCGGACTAGCGGGAGGGAACATTCAGTACTTC.